The present T cell receptor (beta chain) was sequenced within a study of tumor and adjacent non-tumor tissue in lung cancer. Background on the study: Aged about 31 to 80 years, patients included roughly ten men and five or six women with stage I to III disease. Samples averaged around 4.2 million productive TCRbeta reads each.

This clonotype was observed once. Its antigen is as yet unknown. A read error may account for a junction end that differs from germline. A modified ARM-PCR protocol with three rounds of nested PCR amplified TCRbeta. One entry per CDR3 protein, called by TCRdb with MiXCR from the multiplex PCR reads. The sample carries 200,000 or so distinct CDR3 sequences, less than 80% recorded once. RNA was extracted from bulk tissue without any cell sorting. Germline-derived CDR1 and CDR2 are DFQATT and SNEGSKA (reference sequence). This CDR3 comprises 14 residues. Notes on the study in general: Top 100 clones took a larger repertoire share in normal lung. Compared with tumor, normal lung showed significantly lower TCR diversity.

The specimen was lung tumor tissue. V gene TRBV20-1 combines with J gene TRBJ1-5; tentatively, D is TRBD1 (5 bases). The receptor was derived from a man in his 60s with non-small cell lung cancer. The CDR3 sequence is CNAREGLENQPQHF. In DNA, the CDR3 is TGCAATGCTAGAGAGGGACTGGAGAATCAGCCCCAGCATTTT.